These 22 T cell receptor beta chains originate from one sample sequenced in a study of Graves' ophthalmopathy and Graves' hyperthyroidism. RNA served as the template for amplifying TCR beta CDR3 regions. In the first round, RT-PCR was carried out with HTBI primers, and a multiplex PCR formed the second round. TCRdb itself ran the multiplex PCR reads through MiXCR, one entry per CDR3 protein. The sample has 340,000 or so distinct CDR3 sequences, around a sixth seen once. Sequenced input: peripheral blood. The receptors shown here come from an adult man with Graves' ophthalmopathy.

This clonotype was detected ten times or more. The CDR3 sequence is CASSSQGGKTYEQYF. The CDR3 coding sequence is TGTGCCAGCAGCTCCCAGGGAGGTAAGACCTACGAGCAGTACTTC. This chain joins TRBV7-2 and TRBJ2-7, with a possible D match to TRBD2 (6 bases). Germline-derived CDR1 and CDR2 are SGHTA and FQGNSA. CDR3 length: 15 amino acids. Trimming took 4 bases from V and 2 from J, leaving 15 bases between them. Variable domain in full (rest from reference TRBV7-2 and TRBJ2-7): GAGVSQSPSNKVTEKGKDVELRCDPISGHTALYWYRQSLGQGLEFLIYFQGNSAPDKSGLPSDRFSAERTGGSVSTLTIQRTQQEDSAVYLCASSSQGGKTYEQYFGPGTRLTVT.

This clonotype appeared many times. The J gene is TRBJ1-2, the V gene TRBV19; TRBD1 agrees at 9 bases. The length of the CDR3 is 16 residues. Germline CDR1 reads LNHDA; CDR2 reads SQIVND (reference sequence). V shed 6 bases, J shed 1 base, and the junction held 9 bases outside the gene matches. CDR3 sequence reads: CASRRGGQGSNYGYTF. The CDR3 region has the DNA TGTGCCAGTAGGCGAGGTGGACAGGGGAGTAACTATGGCTACACCTTC.

This clonotype was seen repeatedly, ten times or more. The genes are TRBV20-1 and TRBJ1-2, with a weak D call TRBD1 (6 bases). This CDR3 region has 16 residues. V was cut by 5 bases and J by 0 bases, with 19 bases left in between. CDR1 and CDR2 from the germline V gene are DFQATT and SNEGSKA (reference sequence). CDR3 loop: CSAGRAGANSNYGYTF. DNA of the CDR3: TGCAGTGCTGGGAGGGCAGGGGCTAATTCTAACTATGGCTACACCTTC.

This clonotype was counted ten times or more. The genes are TRBV3-1 and TRBJ2-2, with D hard to call. The CDR3 totals 19 residues. Germline loops: CDR1 LGHDT, CDR2 YNNKEL (reference sequence). Between the trimmed V and J ends, which lost 4 bases and 3 bases, there was a span of 24 bases. The CDR3 sequence: CASSRALSLRPNDTGELFF. CDR3 DNA: TGTGCCAGCAGCCGCGCGCTAAGCCTCCGACCGAACGACACCGGGGAGCTGTTTTTT.

This clonotype was detected ten times or more. The chain carries TRBV7-2 and TRBJ2-5; 8 bases are shared with TRBD1. With V trimmed by 8 bases and J by 4 bases, 12 bases remained unmatched. The CDR3 runs to 15 residues. Germline values: CDR1 SGHTA, CDR2 FQGNSA. This chain's CDR3 is CASDARAGGGETQYF. CDR3 nucleotide sequence: TGTGCCAGCGACGCTCGGGCAGGGGGCGGAGAGACCCAGTACTTC.

This clonotype was seen ten or more times. The genes are TRBV11-1 and TRBJ1-2, with D possibly being TRBD1 (6 bases). The ends were cut back, 3 bases at V and 2 bases at J, with 16 bases in the middle. Germline V gene sequence: CDR1 SGHAT, CDR2 FQDESV (reference sequence). The CDR3 is made up of 16 amino acids. The chain's CDR3 is CASSFDRPTTNYGYTF. In DNA form, the CDR3 reads TGTGCCAGCAGCTTCGACAGGCCTACAACAAACTATGGCTACACCTTC.

The V gene is TRBV30, the J gene TRBJ1-6, with a weak D call TRBD1 (5 bases). The length of the CDR3 is 17 residues. V was cut by 0 bases and J by 0 bases, with 12 bases left in between. CDR1 is GTSNPN, CDR2 SVGIG, per germline (reference sequence). The CDR3 nucleotides are TGTGCCTGGAGTGTAAACAGGCTGAGCTCCTATAATTCACCCCTCCACTTT. Its protein product is CAWSVNRLSSYNSPLHF.

The chain employs TRBV24-1 and TRBJ1-3; D gene unclear. Trimming pared 3 bases from V and 0 bases from J, leaving 2 bases between. CDR1 and CDR2 from the germline V gene are KGHDR and SFDVKD. This CDR3 has 13 amino acids. The CDR3 protein is CATSDNSGNTIYF. The CDR3 nucleotides are TGTGCCACCAGTGATAACTCTGGAAACACCATATATTTT.

With respect to this clonotype: Since a much larger clone is just one base distant, this may be a read error. The rearrangement links TRBV30 to TRBJ1-1; D gene ambiguous. Germline V CDR1 and CDR2: GTSNPN, SVGIG (reference sequence). The CDR3 is 12 residues long. The CDR3 loop reads CAWNHKNAEAFF. CDR3 nucleotide sequence: TGTGCCTGGAACCACAAGAACGCTGAAGCTTTCTTT.

This clonotype has only a few counts. This chain joins TRBV6-5 and TRBJ2-7; 7 positions match TRBD2. The V gene's germline CDR1 is MNHEY and CDR2 SVGAGI. V was pared by 10 bases and J by 6 bases, with 9 bases of the junction left unmatched. The CDR3 runs 12 residues. CDR3 in DNA: TGTGCCATCAGCGGGACTGGTTTCGAGCAGTACTTC. Amino acid sequence: CAISGTGFEQYF.

This clonotype was detected many times. The chain links TRBV6-5 to TRBJ1-2; D is undetermined. There are 15 residues in the CDR3. Germline CDR1 and CDR2: MNHEY and SVGAGI. The V and J ends lost 2 bases and 6 bases respectively, with 16 bases between them. CDR3 loop: CASSYHGTLGDGYTF. Here the CDR3 DNA reads TGTGCCAGCAGTTACCATGGTACTCTTGGAGATGGCTACACCTTC.

This clonotype occurred many times. This chain joins TRBV7-6 and TRBJ1-1; D ambiguous. Per germline, CDR1 SGHVS and CDR2 FNYEAQ. Trimming shortened V by 5 bases and J by 0 bases, and 16 bases separated the two germline ends. The CDR3 spans 16 residues. DNA of the CDR3: TGTGCCAGCAGCCCCCCGCTGGGCGGTTTGAACACTGAAGCTTTCTTT. Its translation is CASSPPLGGLNTEAFF. Based on the CDR3 plus reference TRBV7-6 and TRBJ1-1, the full variable domain is GAGVSQSPRYKVTKRGQDVALRCDPISGHVSLYWYRQALGQGPEFLTYFNYEAQQDKSGLPNDRFSAERPEGSISTLTIQRTEQRDSAMYRCASSPPLGGLNTEAFFGQGTRLTVV.

This clonotype was recorded many times. This sequence may be a read error, since a much larger clone differs from it by one base. The genes are TRBV29-1 and TRBJ2-5; D ambiguous. CDR1 and CDR2 from the germline V gene are SQVTM and ANQGSEA. V lost 0 bases, J lost 0 bases, and 8 bases lay in between. The CDR3 runs to 14 residues. CDR3 DNA: TGCAGCGTTGAAGATCGACTGTACCAAGAGACCCAGTACTTC. This gives the protein CSVEDRLYQETQYF.

Many counts were recorded for this clonotype. The chain combines TRBV5-1 with TRBJ2-6, with D uncertain. The germline CDR1 and CDR2 sequences are SGHRS and YFSETQ. This CDR3 region has 16 residues. V was cut by 0 bases and J by 0 bases, with 7 bases left in between. Here the CDR3 DNA reads TGCGCCAGCAGCTTGGCCGGTATCTCTGGGGCCAACGTCCTGACTTTC. Translated: CASSLAGISGANVLTF.

J is TRBJ2-7 and V is TRBV11-2, with unresolved D. Trimming took 6 bases from V and 5 from J, leaving 11 bases between them. CDR3 size: 12 residues. Germline-derived CDR1 and CDR2 are SGHAT and FQNNGV. For the CDR3, the DNA is TGTGCCAGCAGTAGGCTCGTTGACGAGCAGTACTTC. It is translated as CASSRLVDEQYF. Full variable domain (rest looked up from reference TRBV11-2 and TRBJ2-7): EAGVAQSPRYKIIEKRQSVAFWCNPISGHATLYWYQQILGQGPKLLIQFQNNGVVDDSQLPKDRFSAERLKGVDSTLKIQPAKLEDSAVYLCASSRLVDEQYFGPGTRLTVT.

This clonotype has at least ten counts. The chain carries TRBV12-3 or TRBV12-4 and TRBJ1-1, with D unclear. V was shortened by 6 bases and J by 7 bases, with 15 bases between the two germline ends. This CDR3 is built from 13 residues. As DNA, the CDR3 is TGTGCCAGCAGCCTTCCGGGCCGGTATGAAGCTTTCTTT. The encoded protein is CASSLPGRYEAFF.

This clonotype was seen a single time. The chain is built from TRBV6-1 and TRBJ2-7, with a tentative D call TRBD2 (6 bases). Germline V lookup: CDR1 MNHNS, CDR2 SASEGT. Trimming removed 1 base from V and 4 bases from J, with 11 bases in between. CDR3 length: 14 amino acids. Here the CDR3 DNA reads TGTGCCAGCAGTGAAGGGAGGGCCGGGTACGAGCAGTACTTC. It translates to CASSEGRAGYEQYF.

This clonotype was picked up many times. The genes are TRBV6-5 and TRBJ1-2; D uncertain. The CDR3 is 15 residues long. V was cut by 6 bases and J by 5 bases, with 19 bases left in between. The germline V gene has CDR1 MNHEY and CDR2 SVGAGI. The CDR3 DNA follows: TGTGCCAGCAGCAGAGACGGAGGGAGAGGGTATGGCTACACCTTC. Amino acid sequence: CASSRDGGRGYGYTF.

Only a few counts were recorded for this clonotype. The V and J genes are TRBV5-1 and TRBJ2-6; D is perhaps TRBD1 (5 bases). The CDR3 has 17 residues. Trimming shortened V by 5 bases and J by 0 bases, and 15 bases separated the two germline ends. Germline loops: CDR1 SGHRS, CDR2 YFSETQ. This CDR3 reads CASRAPLQGSGANVLTF. The CDR3 DNA follows: TGCGCCAGCAGGGCACCTCTTCAGGGCTCTGGGGCCAACGTCCTGACTTTC. The full variable domain, in which reference TRBV5-1 and TRBJ2-6 provide the parts outside the CDR3, is KAGVTQTPRYLIKTRGQQVTLSCSPISGHRSVSWYQQTPGQGLQFLFEYFSETQRNKGNFPGRFSGRQFSNSRSEMNVSTLELGDSALYLCASRAPLQGSGANVLTFGAGSRLTVL.

V usage is TRBV18 and J usage is TRBJ2-5; D is undetermined. CDR3 length: 13 residues. Germline V gene data show CDR1 as KGHSH and CDR2 as LQKENI. Trimming removed 2 bases from V and 5 bases from J, with 9 bases in between. CDR3 nucleotide sequence: TGTGCCAGCTCACCATTAACCGCTGAGACCCAGTACTTC. Protein: CASSPLTAETQYF.

This clonotype has at least ten counts. The CDR3 DNA reads TGTGCCAGCAGTAGTTCCGCGGGCCACTATGGCTACACCTTC. Residues: CASSSSAGHYGYTF. The gene calls are TRBV27 and TRBJ1-2; D uncertain. Looked up from germline, CDR1 is MNHEY and CDR2 is SMNVEV (reference sequence). V lost 5 bases and J lost 3, with 13 bases in between. The CDR3 covers 14 residues.

This clonotype showed up many times. This chain uses TRBV20-1 with TRBJ2-5; a weak D match, TRBD2 (6 bases). Per the germline V gene, CDR1 is DFQATT and CDR2 is SNEGSKA (reference sequence). V was pared by 0 bases and J by 6 bases, with 17 bases between. This CDR3 contains 15 residues. Written as DNA, the CDR3 is TGCAGTGCTAGAGATGGCGTCCTAGCGCGGCAGACCCAGTACTTC. It is translated as CSARDGVLARQTQYF.